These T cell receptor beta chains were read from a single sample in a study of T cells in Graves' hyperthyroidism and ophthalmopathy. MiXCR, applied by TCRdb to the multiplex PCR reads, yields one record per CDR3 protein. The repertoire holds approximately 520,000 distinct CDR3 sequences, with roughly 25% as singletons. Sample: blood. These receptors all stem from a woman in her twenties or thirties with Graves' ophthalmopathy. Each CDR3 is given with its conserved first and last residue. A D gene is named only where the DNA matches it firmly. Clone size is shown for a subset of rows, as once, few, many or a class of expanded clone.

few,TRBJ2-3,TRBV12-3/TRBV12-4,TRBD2,TGTGCCAGCAGTCTTAGCGGGGGGATCACAGATACGCAGTATTTT,CASSLSGGITDTQYF
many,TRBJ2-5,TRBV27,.,TGTGCCAGCAGTTTATCCCTCTCGGAGACCCAGTACTTC,CASSLSLSETQYF
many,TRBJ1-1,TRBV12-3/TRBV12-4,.,TGTGCCAGCAGTTTCGAGGATAGGGCTTTCTTT,CASSFEDRAFF
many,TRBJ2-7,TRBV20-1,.,TGCAGTGCTAGAGAGGATAGCGACGTGGGAGGCGAGCAGTACTTC,CSAREDSDVGGEQYF
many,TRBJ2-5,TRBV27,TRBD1,TGTGCCAGCAGTCGAACAGGGGGCGCGTGGGAGACCCAGTACTTC,CASSRTGGAWETQYF
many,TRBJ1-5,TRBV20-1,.,TGCAGTGCTAGCCTAAGTGGTGGCAGGGGCCAGCCCCAGCATTTT,CSASLSGGRGQPQHF
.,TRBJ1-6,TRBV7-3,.,TGTGCCAGCAGCTTCCGACAGTCAAGGAGCTCCTATAATTCACCCCTCCACTTT,CASSFRQSRSSYNSPLHF
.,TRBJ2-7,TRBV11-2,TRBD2,TGTGCCAGCAGCTTAGTGGCTAGCGGGAGTTCCTACGAGCAGTACTTC,CASSLVASGSSYEQYF
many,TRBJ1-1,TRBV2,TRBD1,TGTGCCAGCAGTGAAGCCCCGGGACAGGCCCAGGAACAGGGCACTGAAGCTTTCTTT,CASSEAPGQAQEQGTEAFF
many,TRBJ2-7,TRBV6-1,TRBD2,TGTGCCAGCAGTGTCCCCGGGGGGGGGCTGGGATACGAGCAGTACTTC,CASSVPGGGLGYEQYF
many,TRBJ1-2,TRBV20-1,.,TGCAGTGTTCAGCAGGGGAGTGACTATGGCTACACCTTC,CSVQQGSDYGYTF
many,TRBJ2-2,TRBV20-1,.,TGCAGTGCTAGAAGGACTGGGAACACCGGGGAGCTGTTTTTT,CSARRTGNTGELFF
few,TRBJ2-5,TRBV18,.,TGTGCCAGCTCACCAACTAGTACCCAAGAGACCCAGTACTTC,CASSPTSTQETQYF
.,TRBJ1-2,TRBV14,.,TGTGCCAGCAGCCAAGTTAGAGGGGTCGGCTACACCTTC,CASSQVRGVGYTF
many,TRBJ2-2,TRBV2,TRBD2,TGTGCCAGCACACGACTAGCGGGGTCGACCGGGGAGCTGTTTTTT,CASTRLAGSTGELFF
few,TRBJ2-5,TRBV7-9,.,TGTGCCAGCAGCCGAAGTCGGCTAGCCGGCTGGGAGACCAAGTACTTC,CASSRSRLAGWETKYF
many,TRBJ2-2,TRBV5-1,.,TGCGCCAGCAGCTTGGCGGCTAGTTCCTCCGGGGAGCTGTTTTTT,CASSLAASSSGELFF